The 25 T cell receptor beta chains presented below share a single source sample, sequenced in a study of cytomegalovirus exposure and HLA in healthy donors. Researchers ran the PCR with 60 Vbeta and 13 Jbeta primers. Here immunoSEQ multiplex PCR was the method, and the copy in TCRdb shows in-frame clones only, minus some. The sample shows approximately 110,000 clones, 74% of them seen only once. Sample: PBMCs. All receptors come from a woman aged 45-65 years in good health and CMV-seropositive.

The sample holds one count of this clone. This chain links TRBV5-1 with TRBJ1-1; D is ambiguous. CDR3 length equals 13 residues. Deletions cut 5 bases from V and 0 bases from J, with 8 bases between. Germline values: CDR1 SGHRS, CDR2 YFSETQ. The CDR3 bases are TGCGCCAGCAGGACATTACTGAACACTGAAGCTTTCTTT. Translating it yields CASRTLLNTEAFF.

The chain's CDR3 is CASQTSGVNTGELFF. CDR3 nucleotide sequence: TGTGCCAGCCAAACTAGCGGGGTAAACACCGGGGAGCTGTTTTTT. This chain joins TRBV6-5 and TRBJ2-2, with TRBD2 matching over 10 bases. Trimming at V came to 8 bases and at J to 2 bases, leaving 5 bases not matched to a gene. The CDR3 runs to 15 residues. Germline CDR1 and CDR2: MNHEY and SVGAGI.

The rearrangement joins TRBV6-6 to TRBJ2-2; 7 bases line up with TRBD2. After removal of 6 bases from V and 6 bases from J, the junction contained 7 bases not matched to a gene. The germline gives CDR1 MNHNY, CDR2 SVGAGI (reference sequence). The CDR3 extends over 14 amino acids. CDR3 sequence reads: CASSGDYGAGELFF. CDR3 sequence (DNA): TGTGCCAGCAGCGGGGACTACGGAGCCGGGGAGCTGTTTTTT.

The V call is TRBV5-1, the J call TRBJ2-5; 8 positions agree with TRBD2. With V trimmed by 7 bases and J by 3 bases, 17 bases remained unmatched. From germline, CDR1 is SGHRS and CDR2 YFSETQ. The CDR3 covers 17 residues. The CDR3 nucleotides are TGCGCCAGCGGTCCGGGTGTCGGGGGGGCCGGGGAAGAGACCCAGTACTTC. Amino acid sequence: CASGPGVGGAGEETQYF.

The chain combines TRBV19 with TRBJ1-5; D may be TRBD1 (5 bases). V shed 0 bases and J shed 6 bases, with 9 bases lying between them. There are 14 residues in the CDR3. The germline V gene encodes CDR1 LNHDA and CDR2 SQIVND (reference sequence). CDR3 in DNA: TGTGCCAGTAGTATAGAGGAGGGGCGTCAGCCCCAGCATTTT. Its protein is CASSIEEGRQPQHF.

This chain joins TRBV5-5 and TRBJ2-7; TRBD1 aligns across 7 bases. Trimming at V came to 2 bases and at J to 1 base, leaving 3 bases not matched to a gene. The CDR3 runs 14 residues. Germline assignment: CDR1 SGHKS and CDR2 YYEKEE (reference sequence). CDR3 sequence (DNA): TGTGCCAGCAGCTTCGTACAGGGGTCCTACGAGCAGTACTTC. Its protein is CASSFVQGSYEQYF.

V is TRBV15 and J is TRBJ2-5; 12 nucleotides line up with TRBD2. Losses at the gene ends were 5 bases for V and 1 base for J; bases not matched to a gene: 5. In germline, CDR1 is LNHNV, CDR2 YYDKDF (reference sequence). The CDR3 length is 16 residues. CDR3 loop: CATSARLAGVQETQYF. CDR3 DNA sequence: TGTGCCACCAGCGCCCGACTAGCGGGGGTCCAAGAGACCCAGTACTTC.

The chain is built from TRBV5-1 and TRBJ2-7, with a tentative D call TRBD1 (6 bases). CDR1 SGHRS and CDR2 YFSETQ come from the germline V gene. V shed 4 bases and J shed 4 bases, with 9 bases lying between them. This CDR3 has 12 residues. The CDR3 here is CASSRDRYEQYF. CDR3 nucleotides: TGCGCCAGCAGCCGTGACAGGTACGAGCAGTACTTC. The whole variable domain, remainder taken from reference TRBV5-1 and TRBJ2-7, is KAGVTQTPRYLIKTRGQQVTLSCSPISGHRSVSWYQQTPGQGLQFLFEYFSETQRNKGNFPGRFSGRQFSNSRSEMNVSTLELGDSALYLCASSRDRYEQYFGPGTRLTVT.

The gene calls are TRBV7-2 and TRBJ2-6; 11 bases match TRBD1. The J segment lost 3 bases and the V segment lost 3 bases, leaving 4 bases of the junction unmatched. Per germline, CDR1 SGHTA and CDR2 FQGNSA. The CDR3 has 17 amino acids. Here the CDR3 reads CASSFGQGAGGANVLTF. The CDR3 bases are TGTGCCAGCAGCTTCGGACAGGGGGCAGGTGGGGCCAACGTCCTGACTTTC.

The chain has TRBV2 and TRBJ2-3, with TRBD2 matching over 12 bases. The CDR3 is 20 residues long. The germline V gene encodes CDR1 SNHLY and CDR2 FYNNEI. V shed 4 bases and J 0 bases; nucleotides not matched to a gene: 14. Here the CDR3 reads CASSAPTSGGADLSTDTQYF. The CDR3 nucleotides are TGTGCCAGCAGTGCTCCGACTAGCGGGGGCGCCGACCTTAGCACAGATACGCAGTATTTT.

The chain links TRBV5-4 to TRBJ2-3; TRBD2 is a possible D gene (6 bases). Germline V lookup: CDR1 SGHNT, CDR2 YYREEE (reference sequence). The CDR3 consists of 13 residues. Between the trimmed V and J ends, which lost 3 bases and 7 bases, there was a span of 12 bases. CDR3 sequence reads: CASSWGGANTQYF. The CDR3 DNA reads as TGTGCCAGCAGCTGGGGCGGGGCAAATACGCAGTATTTT.

The chain recombines TRBV4-3 with TRBJ2-4; 11 bases map to TRBD2. J gave up 4 bases and V 0 bases, and 8 bases lay outside the gene matches. The CDR3 extends over 18 amino acids. Germline loops: CDR1 LGHNA, CDR2 YSLEER. CDR3: CASSQDKPGLAGKNIQYF. CDR3 bases: TGCGCCAGCAGCCAAGATAAGCCCGGACTAGCGGGTAAAAACATTCAGTACTTC.

The V and J genes are TRBV7-6 and TRBJ2-4; 10 nucleotides agree with TRBD1. In germline, CDR1 is SGHVS, CDR2 FNYEAQ. After removal of 2 bases from V and 4 bases from J, the junction contained 5 bases not matched to a gene. The CDR3 extends over 16 amino acids. This CDR3 reads CASSLKGQGRKNIQYF. The CDR3 DNA is TGTGCCAGCAGCTTAAAGGGACAGGGGAGAAAAAACATTCAGTACTTC.

J is TRBJ2-5 and V is TRBV15, with TRBD2 matching 16 bases. The CDR3 spans 19 residues. In germline, CDR1 is LNHNV, CDR2 YYDKDF (reference sequence). Germline trimming cut 5 bases from V and 3 bases from J; bases unmatched to any gene: 12. The CDR3 spells CATSAKPGLAGGQEETQYF. CDR3 DNA sequence: TGTGCCACCAGCGCCAAACCGGGACTAGCGGGGGGGCAGGAAGAGACCCAGTACTTC.

The chain recombines TRBV10-3 with TRBJ1-2; TRBD1 is a possible D gene (5 bases). Germline-derived CDR1 and CDR2 are ENHRY and SYGVKD. CDR3 length: 13 amino acids. Trimming took off 6 bases at V and 8 bases at J, with 16 bases between the two ends. The CDR3 DNA follows: TGTGCCATCAGAAGTAGTCGGCAGGGAGGCTACACCTTC. It translates to CAIRSSRQGGYTF.

J is TRBJ2-7 and V is TRBV30; D unclear. The CDR3 has 11 amino acids. Deletions cut 1 base from V and 6 bases from J, with 7 bases between. CDR1 and CDR2 from the germline V gene are GTSNPN and SVGIG (reference sequence). The CDR3 DNA reads TGTGCCTGGAGTGCCAGGATCGAGCAGTACTTC. This sequence encodes CAWSARIEQYF.

The rearrangement uses TRBV19 and TRBJ1-2; D is uncertain. This CDR3 has 14 residues. V was shortened by 4 bases and J by 5 bases, with 14 bases between the two germline ends. CDR1 and CDR2 from the germline V gene are LNHDA and SQIVND (reference sequence). The CDR3: CASSTPSTAYGYTF. CDR3 sequence (DNA): TGTGCCAGTAGTACCCCCTCAACAGCATATGGCTACACCTTC.

The chain couples TRBV11-2 to TRBJ1-1, with 7 bases aligning to TRBD1. This CDR3 spans 15 amino acids. Germline lookup yields CDR1 SGHAT and CDR2 FQNNGV. J gave up 5 bases and V 4 bases, and 10 bases lay outside the gene matches. Written as DNA, the CDR3 is TGTGCCAGCAGCTCAAACAGGGGATTAAGGACTGAAGCTTTCTTT. Amino acids: CASSSNRGLRTEAFF.

As for this clone: Other DNA sequences in the sample encode the same CDR3. The chain couples TRBV25-1 to TRBJ2-1, with a weak D call TRBD2 (5 bases). CDR3 length equals 12 residues. V lost 2 bases and J 7 bases, leaving 6 bases between the germline ends. Germline CDR1 reads MGHDK; CDR2 reads SYGVNS. The CDR3 nucleotides are TGTGCCAGCAGTGAACGAGGGAATGAGCAGTTCTTC. Its protein is CASSERGNEQFF.

The chain recombines TRBV5-1 with TRBJ1-2; 9 nucleotides agree with TRBD1. Germline values: CDR1 SGHRS, CDR2 YFSETQ. The CDR3 has 15 residues. V lost 3 bases and J lost 3; bases outside the gene matches: 6. CDR3: CASSSTGGGYYGYTF. CDR3 in DNA: TGCGCCAGCAGCTCCACAGGGGGCGGGTACTATGGCTACACCTTC.

This clone occurred once. This chain connects TRBV6-4 to TRBJ1-5; D is unclear. Germline CDR1 and CDR2: MRHNA and SNTAGT. The germline V and J ends were trimmed by 5 bases and 4 bases, with 9 bases remaining between them. The CDR3 is 13 residues long. For the CDR3, the DNA is TGTGCCAGCAGTAGTGAGTTAAATCAGCCCCAGCATTTT. This sequence encodes CASSSELNQPQHF.

This clone was found a few times. CDR3 sequence reads: CASSPGGAGGNQPQHF. The CDR3 coding sequence is TGTGCCAGTAGTCCAGGGGGCGCGGGTGGCAATCAGCCCCAGCATTTT. The chain employs TRBV19 and TRBJ1-5; TRBD1 matches 8 bases. CDR3 length: 16 residues. The ends lost 5 bases at V and 2 bases at J; junction bases unmatched: 8. CDR1 LNHDA and CDR2 SQIVND come from the germline V gene (reference sequence).

This clone has a handful of counts. The chain joins TRBV18 to TRBJ1-1; 8 bases agree with TRBD1. The J segment lost 4 bases and the V segment lost 9 bases, leaving 10 bases of the junction unmatched. The CDR3 runs 14 residues. Looked up from germline, CDR1 is KGHSH and CDR2 is LQKENI. The CDR3 is CASGQGGSGTEAFF. CDR3 in DNA: TGTGCCAGTGGACAGGGAGGGTCGGGCACTGAAGCTTTCTTT.

This chain uses TRBV28 with TRBJ1-6; D is undetermined. The length of the CDR3 is 11 residues. Deletions cut 6 bases from V and 7 bases from J, with 4 bases between. The germline gives CDR1 MDHEN, CDR2 SYDVKM. For the CDR3, the DNA is TGTGCCAGCAGCCTAAATTCACCCCTCCACTTT. Amino acid sequence: CASSLNSPLHF.

This chain connects TRBV11-1 to TRBJ2-5; 7 bases agree with TRBD1. The germline CDR1 and CDR2 sequences are SGHAT and FQDESV (reference sequence). This CDR3 has 15 residues. The trim removed 5 bases at V and 1 base at J, leaving 7 bases unmatched. The CDR3 loop reads CASSLGGTVQETQYF. Here the CDR3 DNA reads TGTGCCAGCAGCCTAGGGGGCACAGTCCAAGAGACCCAGTACTTC.